This T cell receptor beta chain was sequenced in a study of early T cells in non-severe SARS-CoV-2 infection. General study results and limits: Using VDJdb, the matching emphasized anti-spike CD8 responses while missing private and CD4 specificities.

This clonotype showed up just a few times. Its antigen is still unknown. TCRdb re-derived calls from the 5' RACE reads in MiXCR, one entry per CDR3 protein. Of around 52,000 distinct CDR3 sequences detected, roughly 6.8% appear once; the ten largest clones hold roughly 4%. The CDR3 totals 14 residues. V was shortened by 5 bases and J by 8 bases, with 18 bases between the two germline ends. CDR1 and CDR2 from the germline V gene are SGHVS and FQNEAQ. The receptor comes from an adult who was a healthcare worker with PCR-confirmed SARS-CoV-2 infection or an uninfected control (not recorded which). The specimen sequenced was whole blood. The chain carries TRBV7-8 and TRBJ1-2; D ambiguous. This CDR3 reads CASSETQLQWGYTF. DNA of the CDR3: TGTGCCAGCAGCGAGACCCAACTCCAGTGGGGCTACACCTTC.